This paragraph covers one TCR beta chain sequence. There are many counts of this clonotype. The antigen it recognizes is unknown. Base-call qualities are not available, and no considerably larger clone is one nucleotide away. These data originate in a study of T cells in Graves' hyperthyroidism and ophthalmopathy (dated by TCRdb to the late 2010s). In the study overall: Peripheral blood was collected at initial diagnosis, before any treatment. A discovery cohort of fewer than 110 patients, about 40 with Graves' ophthalmopathy and about 60 with stable Graves' hyperthyroidism, was used to find distinguishing TCR V-J signatures. Prospective prediction of ophthalmopathy was tested in an independent validation cohort consisting of 18 to 20 hyperthyroidism patients and some 16 patients who later progressed to ophthalmopathy. The 75 to 100 discovery patients were randomly split 7:3 into training and test sets. In addition, the study compared T-cell repertoires in thyroid tissue and in blood from roughly six Graves' hyperthyroidism patients. After sampling, hyperthyroidism patients received methimazole starting at 30 mg daily, and ophthalmopathy patients received high-dose intravenous methylprednisolone. TCR Vbeta CDR3 sequencing of roughly 140 peripheral blood samples (over 40 ophthalmopathy, 75 hyperthyroidism and around 17 progressor patients) is reported in the paper. Points the paper makes about the study in general: No statistical method was used to set the sample size in advance, and investigators knew the group allocation. Most expanded thyroid clonotypes (frequency above 0.001) were also found in blood, which suggests that blood repertoires may mirror thyroid immune responses. In validation, progression to ophthalmopathy was predicted by the model with nearly 71% sensitivity and 72% to 85% specificity, a median of approximately 6.5 months before onset. Ophthalmopathy was separated from stable hyperthyroidism by a 13 V-J signature model, with around 88% sensitivity and roughly 81% specificity obtained in cross-validation and 80%/75% obtained in testing.

The CDR3, from cysteine to phenylalanine, totals 16 residues. Here the CDR3 DNA is all that survives: 48 bases in frame from base 1. The germline V and J ends show losses of 6 bases and 0 bases respectively, and no gene match explains 6 bases of the junction. CDR1 is given as SQVTM and CDR2 as ANQGSEA, both from the germline V gene. A patient counted as having stable Graves' hyperthyroidism if no progression to ophthalmopathy occurred over 18 months of follow-up. Hyperthyroidism patients were aged 18 to 65 years and newly diagnosed, with disease duration of less than 2 months. Exclusion was applied to patients with uncontrolled infections, other autoimmune diseases, pregnancy or lactation. Diagnoses relied on clinical symptoms, serum thyroxine and TRAb, thyroid ultrasound and orbital computed tomography. PBMCs were separated from about 10 ml of fresh peripheral blood using Ficoll-Paque density gradient centrifugation. Total RNA was extracted using Trizol reagent, and RNA quality was assessed on an Agilent 2100 Bioanalyzer.

Amplification of TCR beta CDR3 regions was carried out from RNA transcripts. The TCR CDR3 was subjected to a first round of RT-PCR using the HTBI primer set and the Qiagen OneStep RT-PCR kit. Libraries were constructed in a second round of multiplex PCR, after which size selection and purification were carried out. The libraries were sequenced on an Illumina HiSeq2000 using paired-end 100 bp reads. As for the authors' bioinformatics: Raw data were processed with SOAPnuke, discarding reads with adapters, uncalled bases, mean Phred below 15, or no exact constant-primer or identifier match. High-quality paired reads were merged with COPE v1.2.5, and unique nucleotide sequences were defined as clonotypes. MiTCR v1.1 was used to align the clonotypes against IMGT TRBV, TRBD and TRBJ reference segments. The analysis was restricted to V-J combinations with a frequency above 0.0001, which together covered approximately 99% of the repertoires. A TCS score was defined as the ratio between F50 (clonal expansion) and ExV (chaos), using BLOSUM62-based TCRdist between CDR3 peptides within each V-J. Welch's t-statistics and random forest reduced around 520 V-J features to fewer than 15, which were used in a naive Bayes classifier (R e1071). Using fastp at Q25 and MiXCR, TCRdb reprocessed the public reads and kept productive beta chains. Each entry merges the rows of one CDR3 protein and shows their most common DNA and genes. The authors' filters were not applied to this entry. This sample gives fewer than 650,000 distinct CDR3 sequences in total; approximately 14% of them show up just once. The ten largest account for approximately 15% of the sample.

This clonotype was obtained from a woman aged 40 to 55 with Graves' hyperthyroidism. The chain joins TRBV29-1 to TRBJ2-6; TRBD1 agrees with 9 junctional bases. Source material: blood. The bases read TGCAGCGTCCGGGACAGGGCCATCTCTGGGGCCAACGTCCTGACTTTC. This translates into CSVRDRAISGANVLTF.